This paragraph reports one T cell receptor (beta chain). This sample is part of a study of shared T cell receptors in the human thymus. Germline CDR1 SGDLS, CDR2 YYNGEE. The ends lost 3 bases at V and 0 bases at J; junction bases unmatched: 5. The CDR3 is made up of 15 amino acids. Measured with immunoSEQ multiplex PCR; TCRdb has only the in-frame clones, and not every one. The table records approximately 68,000 clones, about 95% of them present only once. This receptor was obtained from a human donor. The J gene is TRBJ1-1, the V gene TRBV9, with 7 nucleotides matching TRBD1. The sample comprised thymocytes. CDR3 amino acids: CASSGGTVMNTEAFF. The CDR3 DNA follows: TGTGCCAGCAGCGGAGGGACAGTTATGAACACTGAAGCTTTCTTT.